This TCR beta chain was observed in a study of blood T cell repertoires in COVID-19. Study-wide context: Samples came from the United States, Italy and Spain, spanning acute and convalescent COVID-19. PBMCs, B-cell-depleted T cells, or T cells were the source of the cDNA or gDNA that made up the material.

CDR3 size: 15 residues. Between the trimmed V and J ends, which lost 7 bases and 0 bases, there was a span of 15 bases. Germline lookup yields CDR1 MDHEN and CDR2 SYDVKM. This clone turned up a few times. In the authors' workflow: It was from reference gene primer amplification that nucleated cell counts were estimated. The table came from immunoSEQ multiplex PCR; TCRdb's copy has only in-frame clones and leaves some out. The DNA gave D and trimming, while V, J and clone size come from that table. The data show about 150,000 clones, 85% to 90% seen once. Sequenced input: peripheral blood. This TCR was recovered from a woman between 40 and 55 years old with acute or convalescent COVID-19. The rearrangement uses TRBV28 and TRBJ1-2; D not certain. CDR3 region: CASNIPGEANYGYTF. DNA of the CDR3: TGTGCCAGCAACATTCCCGGGGAAGCTAACTATGGCTACACCTTC.